A single sample gave rise to the 9 T cell receptor beta chains below, sequenced in a study of early stage breast cancer tumors. Generated by immunoSEQ multiplex PCR, the TCRdb table keeps only in-frame clones and is missing some. The data show some 20,000 clones, 80% to 90% seen once. Sequencing used blood. These receptor sequences come from a person aged 65 to 79 with breast cancer.

The chain has TRBV7-9 and TRBJ2-6; 8 bases fit TRBD1. After removal of 4 bases from V and 0 bases from J, the junction contained 5 bases not matched to a gene. In germline, CDR1 is SEHNR, CDR2 FQNEAQ (reference sequence). The CDR3 has 17 amino acids. CDR3: CASSSPGQDSGANVLTF. As DNA, the CDR3 is TGTGCCAGCAGCTCTCCGGGACAGGACTCTGGGGCCAACGTCCTGACTTTC. Full variable domain (remainder filled in from reference TRBV7-9 and TRBJ2-6): DTGVSQNPRHKITKRGQNVTFRCDPISEHNRLYWYRQTLGQGPEFLTYFQNEAQLEKSRLLSDRFSAERPKGSFSTLEIQRTEQGDSAMYLCASSSPGQDSGANVLTFGAGSRLTVL.

The chain carries TRBV7-7 and TRBJ1-2; D might be TRBD1 (6 bases). The germline gives CDR1 SSHAT, CDR2 FNYEAQ (reference sequence). This CDR3 has 14 amino acids. The V gene lost 1 base and the J gene lost 6 bases, with 12 bases spanning the gap. CDR3 region: CASSLGAGDNGYTF. DNA of the CDR3: TGTGCCAGCAGCTTAGGCGCTGGGGACAATGGCTACACCTTC.

The chain employs TRBV18 and TRBJ1-1, with D unclear. Germline CDR1 KGHSH, CDR2 LQKENI. The ends were cut back, 6 bases at V and 2 bases at J, with 7 bases in the middle. The CDR3 spans 12 residues. The CDR3 region has the DNA TGTGCCAGCTCGTTCCTAAACACTGAAGCTTTCTTT. Protein sequence: CASSFLNTEAFF.

The rearrangement joins TRBV7-8 to TRBJ1-1; TRBD1 aligns across 7 bases. This CDR3 is 15 amino acids long. The V segment lost 5 bases and the J segment 1 base; nucleotides outside the gene matches: 7. Per the germline V gene, CDR1 is SGHVS and CDR2 is FQNEAQ. The CDR3 nucleotides are TGTGCCAGCAGCCTGCAGGGACAGCCGAACACTGAAGCTTTCTTT. This gives the protein CASSLQGQPNTEAFF.

The CDR3 nucleotides are TGTGCCAGTAGTATCCAGGGAAGGGATGGCTACACCTTC. Residues: CASSIQGRDGYTF. The rearrangement uses TRBV19 and TRBJ1-2; TRBD1 is a possible D gene (5 bases). Germline V gene data show CDR1 as LNHDA and CDR2 as SQIVND (reference sequence). The CDR3 loop spans 13 amino acids. The V end lost 3 bases, the J end lost 6 bases, and 11 bases lay between the germline ends.

This clone was seen a handful of times. V is TRBV9 and J is TRBJ1-1; maybe TRBD1 (6 bases). The CDR3 sequence is 16 residues long. Trimming removed 2 bases at V and 1 base at J, with 15 bases between. CDR1 and CDR2 from the germline V gene are SGDLS and YYNGEE. In DNA, the CDR3 is TGTGCCAGCAGCGTTAGCTCGGACAGATGGAACACTGAAGCTTTCTTT. Translating it yields CASSVSSDRWNTEAFF.

The CDR3 DNA follows: TGTGCCTGGAGCGGACAGGACAATCAGCCCCAGCATTTT. Amino acids: CAWSGQDNQPQHF. This chain joins TRBV30 and TRBJ1-5; the match to TRBD1 covers 7 bases. This CDR3 contains 13 residues. V dropped 3 bases and J dropped 3; count of bases not matched to a gene: 2. Germline V gene data show CDR1 as GTSNPN and CDR2 as SVGIG (reference sequence).

The chain uses TRBV6-1 and TRBJ1-6, with D possibly matching TRBD1 (6 bases). Trimming stripped 6 bases from V and 7 bases from J, with 7 bases between. CDR3 length: 12 residues. Germline V gives CDR1 MNHNS, CDR2 SASEGT. CDR3 loop: CASRQGNSPLHF. The CDR3 DNA follows: TGTGCCAGCAGGCAGGGGAATTCACCCCTCCACTTT.

The rearrangement uses TRBV19 and TRBJ2-3, with D perhaps matching TRBD1 (5 bases). Between the trimmed V and J ends, which lost 5 bases and 1 base, there was a span of 13 bases. Germline loops: CDR1 LNHDA, CDR2 SQIVND (reference sequence). This CDR3 contains 15 residues. CDR3 coding DNA: TGTGCCAGTAGTTCGGGCAGGGTGGGCACAGATACGCAGTATTTT. It specifies CASSSGRVGTDTQYF.